This T cell receptor beta chain was sequenced for a study of cytotoxic CD8 clonotypes in ibrutinib-treated CLL. Study-level background: Outcomes included approximately 25 partial and 2 complete responses; after median 68 months, roughly 15 stayed remitted and 12 progressed.

Study-wide results and limits: Clonality was higher at ibrutinib response and returned toward baseline at progression.

On this clone: Its target is not known.

The germline V gene has CDR1 LNHDA and CDR2 SQIVND (reference sequence). The CDR3 totals 13 residues. V was cut by 5 bases and J by 3 bases, with 10 bases left in between. Profiled with immunoSEQ multiplex PCR; TCRdb holds only in-frame clones, not every one. Altogether approximately 320,000 clones are present, 67% being singletons, with the ten largest covering about 6.7%. The receptor was isolated from a human donor with chronic lymphocytic leukemia. The V gene is TRBV19, the J gene TRBJ1-2; no clear D gene. The sequenced sample was PBMCs, obtained after 36 months of ibrutinib treatment. The CDR3 coding sequence is TGTGCCAGTAGTTCCGGAGTCCACTATGGCTACACCTTC. Translated: CASSSGVHYGYTF.